A single T cell receptor beta chain is shown here with its context. As yet, its antigen is unknown. V was trimmed by 6 bases and J by 3 bases, leaving 14 bases between them. This CDR3 is 14 amino acids long. Germline CDR1 and CDR2: MDHEN and SYDVKM. The record originates from a study of high-grade serous ovarian cancer treatment subgroups. Across the study: Samples averaged 14,192 reads and approximately 7,000 unique TCR beta rearrangements. Study outcomes and limitations: Bulk tumor TCR sequencing gave no spatial information.

The table came from immunoSEQ multiplex PCR; TCRdb's copy has only in-frame clones and leaves some out. Of 35,000 to 45,000 clones listed, 79% were seen once; the top ten hold about 3%. The tumor samples were collected prior to definitive surgery or chemotherapy. The chain has TRBV28 and TRBJ1-2; a weak D match, TRBD1 (6 bases). This receptor was obtained from a human donor with high-grade serous ovarian cancer. Input material: tumor tissue. The DNA of the CDR3 is TGTGCCAGCAGGATCTCCGGGGGCCACTATGGCTACACCTTC. It translates to CASRISGGHYGYTF.